Reported below is one TCR beta chain. The CDR3 sequence is 13 residues long. V lost 4 bases, J lost 0 bases, and 6 bases lay in between. Germline V gene lookup returns CDR1 ENHRY and CDR2 SYGVKD. Produced via immunoSEQ multiplex PCR; TCRdb's table is partial and in-frame only. Among roughly 130,000 clones, roughly 90% were seen once, and the ten largest hold approximately 8.6%. The data are from a study of control samples from healthy donors and cancer patients. The chain has TRBV10-3 and TRBJ1-1, with D unresolved. The sample consisted of blood. The source of this sequence is a man between 18 and 29 years old in good health. CDR3 protein: CAISGQMNTEAFF. CDR3 coding DNA: TGTGCCATCAGTGGCCAGATGAACACTGAAGCTTTCTTT.